A selection of T cell receptor beta chains follows, all from one sample in a study of vaccination effects on CD4 cells after COVID-19. Their antigens are not known. Some clones are missing from TCRdb's copy, which holds only in-frame ones; the method was immunoSEQ multiplex PCR. This table holds 28,000 or so clones, less than 75% found once. The sample consisted of CD4+ T cells from PBMCs cultured with HCoV-NL63 spike peptides, taken after COVID-19 vaccination. These receptors were obtained from a human donor who received a COVID-19 vaccine. Each CDR3 is given with its conserved first and last residue. The D gene is left open where the match is weak. Not every row has a clone size; where given, it reads once, few, many or a size class.

abundance	v_gene	d_gene	j_gene	CDR3aa	CDR3nt
NA	TRBV13	TRBD1	TRBJ2-7	CASSRRTGKYEQYF	TGTGCCAGCAGCCGCAGGACAGGGAAATACGAGCAGTACTTC
few	TRBV19	NA	TRBJ2-2	CASSMVDTGELFF	TGTGCCAGTAGTATGGTGGACACCGGGGAGCTGTTTTTT
once	TRBV11-2	NA	TRBJ2-1	CASSEDSRVEKFF	TGTGCCAGCAGCGAGGACTCCCGAGTGGAAAAGTTCTTC
NA	TRBV11-2	NA	TRBJ1-2	CASSPRTANPYGYTF	TGTGCCAGCAGCCCTCGGACGGCTAACCCCTATGGCTACACCTTC
NA	TRBV7-9	TRBD1	TRBJ1-5	CASRRQGPNQPQHF	TGTGCCAGCAGGAGACAGGGCCCCAATCAGCCCCAGCATTTT
NA	TRBV18	NA	TRBJ2-3	CASSPRGGGEATDTQYF	TGTGCCAGCTCACCCCGAGGTGGCGGGGAGGCCACAGATACGCAGTATTTT
NA	TRBV5-4	TRBD1	TRBJ1-2	CASTLQTGRYGYTF	TGTGCCAGCACCCTTCAGACAGGGCGCTATGGCTACACCTTC
NA	TRBV6-6	TRBD1	TRBJ2-3	CATRQGSTDTQYF	TGTGCCACTCGACAGGGTAGCACAGATACGCAGTATTTT
NA	TRBV5-6	NA	TRBJ2-5	CASSPRAVYQETQYF	TGTGCCAGCAGCCCCCGGGCGGTGTACCAAGAGACCCAGTACTTC
NA	TRBV5-1	TRBD2	TRBJ2-7	CASSLSGGVEQYF	TGCGCCAGCAGCCTTAGCGGGGGGGTCGAGCAGTACTTC
NA	TRBV5-6	NA	TRBJ2-1	CASSFGNRLSSYNEQFF	TGTGCCAGCAGCTTCGGAAACCGATTAAGCTCCTACAATGAGCAGTTCTTC
NA	TRBV30	TRBD2	TRBJ2-5	CAWSLGLAGAETQYF	TGTGCCTGGAGTTTGGGACTAGCGGGGGCCGAGACCCAGTACTTC
NA	TRBV24-1	NA	TRBJ1-2	CATSDGLHNYGYTF	TGTGCCACCAGTGACGGACTCCACAACTATGGCTACACCTTC
NA	TRBV10-3	NA	TRBJ2-1	CAISAMSDNEQFF	TGTGCCATCAGTGCAATGTCGGACAATGAGCAGTTCTTC
NA	TRBV3-1/TRBV3-2	NA	TRBJ1-3	CASSETFNGNTIYF	TGTGCCAGCAGCGAAACGTTTAACGGAAACACCATATATTTT
NA	TRBV27	TRBD2	TRBJ2-1	CASSLYALAGNEQFF	TGTGCCAGCAGTTTATATGCCCTAGCGGGAAATGAGCAGTTCTTC
NA	TRBV4-1	NA	TRBJ1-4	CASSQALKSSDREKLFF	TGCGCCAGCAGCCAAGCCTTAAAGAGTTCCGATAGGGAAAAACTGTTTTTT
NA	TRBV15	NA	TRBJ1-2	CATSRDGGGYTF	TGTGCCACCAGCAGAGACGGTGGTGGCTACACCTTC
NA	TRBV24-1	NA	TRBJ1-1	CATSDQLEAFF	TGTGCCACCAGTGACCAGCTGGAAGCTTTCTTT